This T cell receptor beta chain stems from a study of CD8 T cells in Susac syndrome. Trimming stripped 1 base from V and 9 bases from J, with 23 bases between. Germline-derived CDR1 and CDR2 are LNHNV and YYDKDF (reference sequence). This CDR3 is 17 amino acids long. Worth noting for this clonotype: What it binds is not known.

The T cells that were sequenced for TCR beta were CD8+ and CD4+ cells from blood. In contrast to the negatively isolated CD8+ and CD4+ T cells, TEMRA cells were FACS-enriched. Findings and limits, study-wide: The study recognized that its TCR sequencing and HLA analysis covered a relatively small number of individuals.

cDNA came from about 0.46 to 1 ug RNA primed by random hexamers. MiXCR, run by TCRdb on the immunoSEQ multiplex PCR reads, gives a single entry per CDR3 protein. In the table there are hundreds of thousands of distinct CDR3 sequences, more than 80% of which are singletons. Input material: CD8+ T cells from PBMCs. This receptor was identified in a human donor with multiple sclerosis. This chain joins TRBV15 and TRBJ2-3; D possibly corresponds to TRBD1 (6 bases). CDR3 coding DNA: TGTGCCACCAGCAGAGCCCATCCGGGACAATCCCCTGACACGCAGTATTTT. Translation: CATSRAHPGQSPDTQYF. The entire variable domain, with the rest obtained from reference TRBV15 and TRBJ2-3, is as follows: DAMVIQNPRYQVTQFGKPVTLSCSQTLNHNVMYWYQQKSSQAPKLLFHYYDKDFNNEADTPDNFQSRRPNTSFCFLDIRSPGLGDTAMYLCATSRAHPGQSPDTQYFGPGTRLTVL.